What follows is one T cell receptor beta chain and its context. The data belong to a study of T cell repertoires in aging, cancer and after chemotherapy. Multiplex touch-down PCR with TRB-A/B primers amplified rearranged V-D-J TRB sequences. Via MiXCR, TCRdb re-called the multiplex PCR reads, giving one row per CDR3 protein. In the table there are nearly 11,000 distinct CDR3 sequences, 25% to 30% of which are singletons. Trimming cost V 3 bases and J 2 bases; bases outside gene matches: 1. The CDR3 runs 14 residues. Germline lookup yields CDR1 MNHNS and CDR2 SASEGT. Amplification of TCR beta used genomic DNA extracted from peripheral blood.

The sequenced sample was blood. The clonotype originates from a human donor in good health. The V gene is TRBV6-1, the J gene TRBJ1-5; 7 nucleotides match TRBD1. The CDR3 nucleotides are TGTGCCAGCAGTGAGGGGACAGGCAATCAGCCCCAGCATTTT. Translating it yields CASSEGTGNQPQHF.